The next 12 T cell receptor beta chains were all read from a single sample in a study of T cells after yellow fever vaccination. TCRdb recomputed calls from the 5' RACE reads with MiXCR, one row per CDR3 protein. The sample lists under 200,000 distinct CDR3 sequences, approximately 11% occurring once. The specimen comprised CD8+ T cells sorted from PBMCs, sampled 15 days after the yellow fever booster vaccination. These receptors were taken from a man aged 18 to 30 who received the YFV17D yellow fever vaccine.

The chain uses TRBV6-5 and TRBJ2-1; 7 bases match TRBD1. CDR3 length: 18 residues. CDR1 and CDR2 from the germline V gene are MNHEY and SVGAGI. V shed 4 bases and J 1 base; nucleotides not matched to a gene: 13. As DNA, the CDR3 is TGTGCCAGCAGTTTTTCAATGACAGGGCTCCTTTCCTACAATGAGCAGTTCTTC. Encoded protein: CASSFSMTGLLSYNEQFF.

The gene calls are TRBV12-3 or TRBV12-4 and TRBJ1-4; 10 nucleotides align to TRBD1. This CDR3 contains 16 residues. Trimming at V came to 6 bases and at J to 5 bases, leaving 9 bases not matched to a gene. Here the CDR3 reads CASSSPPGQGNEKLFF. CDR3 in DNA: TGTGCCAGCAGCTCTCCCCCGGGACAGGGGAATGAAAAACTGTTTTTT.

This clonotype has just a few counts. This rearrangement joins TRBV3-1 to TRBJ2-6; D tentatively fits TRBD1 or TRBD2 (5 bases each). V shed 6 bases and J shed 0 bases, with 18 bases lying between them. CDR3 length: 18 residues. Per the germline V gene, CDR1 is LGHDT and CDR2 is YNNKEL (reference sequence). The CDR3 DNA is TGTGCCAGCAGGGACTCTCCGGGACGGAGCTCTGGGGCCAACGTCCTGACTTTC. Protein: CASRDSPGRSSGANVLTF.

This clonotype was recorded a few times. The chain combines TRBV6-5 with TRBJ1-2; no clear D. The CDR3 totals 14 residues. Germline lookup yields CDR1 MNHEY and CDR2 SVGAGI. The V gene lost 0 bases and the J gene lost 3 bases, with 8 bases spanning the gap. The CDR3 DNA reads TGTGCCAGCAGTTACTCTCGGGTAGACTATGGCTACACCTTC. It is translated as CASSYSRVDYGYTF.

The sample holds a few counts of this clonotype. The genes are TRBV6-2 or TRBV6-3 and TRBJ1-5, with 9 bases lining up with TRBD1. The germline V gene encodes CDR1 MNHEY and CDR2 SVGEGT. V trimming: 5 bases; J trimming: 0 bases; junction bases outside the gene matches: 5. The CDR3 sequence is 16 residues long. CDR3 in amino acids: CASSPQGAGSNQPQHF. CDR3 nucleotides: TGTGCCAGCAGTCCACAGGGGGCGGGTAGCAATCAGCCCCAGCATTTT.

This clonotype has only a few counts. The gene calls are TRBV11-2 and TRBJ2-5, with D hard to call. CDR1 is SGHAT, CDR2 FQNNGV, per germline. Trimming left V 6 bases short and J 2 bases short, with 4 bases between. The CDR3 has 11 residues. CDR3 sequence reads: CASRFQETQYF. DNA of the CDR3: TGTGCCAGCAGATTTCAAGAGACCCAGTACTTC. The whole variable domain, remainder taken from reference TRBV11-2 and TRBJ2-5, is EAGVAQSPRYKIIEKRQSVAFWCNPISGHATLYWYQQILGQGPKLLIQFQNNGVVDDSQLPKDRFSAERLKGVDSTLKIQPAKLEDSAVYLCASRFQETQYFGPGTRLLVL.

This clonotype was seen more than once but under ten times. The chain carries TRBV7-9 and TRBJ2-5; 7 bases fit TRBD1. CDR1 and CDR2 (germline): SEHNR, FQNEAQ (reference sequence). There are 15 residues in the CDR3. The trim removed 5 bases at V and 3 bases at J, leaving 9 bases unmatched. CDR3 residues: CASSARTGTKETQYF. CDR3 nucleotides: TGTGCCAGCAGCGCGAGGACAGGCACGAAAGAGACCCAGTACTTC.

This chain uses TRBV7-8 with TRBJ2-3, with no clear D. The CDR3 loop spans 14 amino acids. CDR1 is SGHVS and CDR2 is FQNEAQ in the germline V gene. V was cut by 5 bases and J by 3 bases, with 12 bases left in between. The CDR3 sequence: CASSRLKVTDTQYF. The CDR3 DNA follows: TGTGCCAGCAGCCGCCTGAAGGTAACAGATACGCAGTATTTT. The variable domain in full, completed from reference TRBV7-8 and TRBJ2-3, reads GAGVSQSPRYKVAKRGQDVALRCDPISGHVSLFWYQQALGQGPEFLTYFQNEAQLDKSGLPSDRFFAERPEGSVSTLKIQRTQQEDSAVYLCASSRLKVTDTQYFGPGTRLTVL.

This clonotype was counted ten times or more. The chain combines TRBV5-1 with TRBJ2-5, with 8 bases matching TRBD1. The CDR3 is made up of 15 amino acids. Germline assignment: CDR1 SGHRS and CDR2 YFSETQ. V was clipped by 3 bases and J by 1 base; unmatched bases: 5. The CDR3 protein is CASSYRGAIQETQYF. DNA for the CDR3: TGCGCCAGCAGCTACAGGGGGGCGATCCAAGAGACCCAGTACTTC.

This clonotype occurred a few times. This chain connects TRBV7-9 to TRBJ2-5; TRBD2 matches 9 bases. CDR3 length: 15 residues. Germline V gene sequence: CDR1 SEHNR, CDR2 FQNEAQ (reference sequence). The J segment lost 5 bases and the V segment lost 1 base, leaving 5 bases of the junction unmatched. CDR3 DNA sequence: TGTGCCAGCAGCTTAGTCCGGCTAGCGGGGGAGACCCAGTACTTC. This translates into CASSLVRLAGETQYF.

In its sample, this clonotype was seen a few times. The chain recombines TRBV10-3 with TRBJ1-2; 9 nucleotides align to TRBD1. V shed 3 bases and J 5 bases; nucleotides not matched to a gene: 7. Per the germline V gene, CDR1 is ENHRY and CDR2 is SYGVKD. The CDR3 covers 15 residues. The CDR3 loop is CAISDRQGVTYGYTF. CDR3 sequence (DNA): TGTGCCATCAGTGACCGACAGGGGGTTACTTATGGCTACACCTTC.

This clonotype was seen ten or more times. J is TRBJ1-5 and V is TRBV7-2, with D possibly TRBD1 on 5 matching bases. Trimming stripped 4 bases from V and 4 bases from J, with 5 bases between. The CDR3 contains 12 residues. Germline CDR1 reads SGHTA; CDR2 reads FQGNSA. The CDR3 DNA follows: TGTGCCAGCAGCTCAGGGAATCAGCCCCAGCATTTT. Protein product: CASSSGNQPQHF.